This T cell receptor (beta chain) was profiled in a study of T-cell memory formation after mild COVID-19. Overall study context: Clusters were largely donor specific. Notes on the study in general: CD4+ contracting clones were found mainly in CM and EM, and CD8+ ones in EMRA.

Constant-segment primers served in 5'RACE that generated TCR alpha and TCR beta cDNA libraries bearing sample barcodes and UMIs. TCRdb re-analysed the 5' RACE reads in MiXCR, keeping a single row per CDR3 protein. The table has about 390,000 distinct CDR3 sequences, roughly 15% seen once. This clonotype occurred a few times. Its antigen is unknown. V lost 2 bases, J lost 1 base, and 8 bases lay in between. The CDR3 covers 13 residues. Germline CDR1 is DFQATT and CDR2 is SNEGSKA (reference sequence). The receptor comes from a man aged 18 to 30 who had mild COVID-19 (a few samples of this study predate the infection). Cell type and time point are not known. Sequenced: PBMCs or a T cell subset sorted from them (not recorded which). This chain uses TRBV20-1 with TRBJ1-1; no clear D gene. DNA for the CDR3: TGCAGTGCTAGAATTGCGGGGAACACTGAAGCTTTCTTT. It encodes CSARIAGNTEAFF.